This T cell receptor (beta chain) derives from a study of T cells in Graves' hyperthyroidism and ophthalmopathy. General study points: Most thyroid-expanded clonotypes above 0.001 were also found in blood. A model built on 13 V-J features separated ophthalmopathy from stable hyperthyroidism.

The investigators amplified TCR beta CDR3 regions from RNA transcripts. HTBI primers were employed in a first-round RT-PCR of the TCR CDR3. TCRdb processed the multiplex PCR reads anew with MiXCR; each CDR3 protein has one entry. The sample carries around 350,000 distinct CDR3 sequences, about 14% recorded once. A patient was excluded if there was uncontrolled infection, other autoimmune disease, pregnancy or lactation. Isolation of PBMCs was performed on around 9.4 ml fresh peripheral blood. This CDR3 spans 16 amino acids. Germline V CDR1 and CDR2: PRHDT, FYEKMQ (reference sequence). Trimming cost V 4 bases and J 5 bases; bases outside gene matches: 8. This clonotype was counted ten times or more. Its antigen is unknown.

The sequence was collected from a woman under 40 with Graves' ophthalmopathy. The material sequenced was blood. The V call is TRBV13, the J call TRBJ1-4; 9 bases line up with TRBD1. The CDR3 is CASSSRTGGRNEKLFF. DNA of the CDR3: TGTGCCAGCAGCTCGCGAACAGGGGGCAGGAATGAAAAACTGTTTTTT.